This T cell receptor (beta chain) is from a study of T cell repertoires in cytomegalovirus infection. Findings and caveats of the study: Identification of carriers of CMV plus the relevant HLA was performed using cumulative public TCR beta family frequency.

TCRdb called the reads again in MiXCR, with one record for every CDR3 protein. This sample has some 800,000 distinct CDR3 sequences, with approximately 29% found just once. CDR1 SGHTA and CDR2 FQGNSA come from the germline V gene. The CDR3 sequence is 18 residues long. Trimming stripped 4 bases from V and 0 bases from J, with 16 bases between. This clonotype has at least ten counts. Its antigen is not known. The chain links TRBV7-2 to TRBJ1-6; D unclear. The sequence was obtained from a human donor in good health (CMV status not recorded). Some clones in this sample may be carry-over from other donors' samples. Sequencing used cultured CD8+ T cells from PBMCs, obtained from culture after CMV antigen stimulation. CDR3 in DNA: TGTGCCAGCAGCTACCTACCCCCGAGTAGCTCCTATAATTCACCCCTCCACTTT. It codes for CASSYLPPSSSYNSPLHF.